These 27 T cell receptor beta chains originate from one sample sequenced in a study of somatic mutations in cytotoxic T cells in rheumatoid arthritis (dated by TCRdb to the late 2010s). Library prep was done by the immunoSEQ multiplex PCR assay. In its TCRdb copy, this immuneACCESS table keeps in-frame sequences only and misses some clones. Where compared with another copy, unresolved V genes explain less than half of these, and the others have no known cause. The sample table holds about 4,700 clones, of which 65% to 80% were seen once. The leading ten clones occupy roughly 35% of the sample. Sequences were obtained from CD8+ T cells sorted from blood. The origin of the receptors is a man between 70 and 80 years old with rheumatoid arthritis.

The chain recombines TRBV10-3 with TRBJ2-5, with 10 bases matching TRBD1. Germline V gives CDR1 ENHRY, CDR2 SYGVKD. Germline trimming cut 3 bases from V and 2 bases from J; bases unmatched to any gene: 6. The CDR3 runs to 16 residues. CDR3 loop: CAISDLRGQGQETQYF. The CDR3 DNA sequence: TGTGCCATCAGTGACCTCAGGGGACAGGGGCAAGAGACCCAGTACTTC.

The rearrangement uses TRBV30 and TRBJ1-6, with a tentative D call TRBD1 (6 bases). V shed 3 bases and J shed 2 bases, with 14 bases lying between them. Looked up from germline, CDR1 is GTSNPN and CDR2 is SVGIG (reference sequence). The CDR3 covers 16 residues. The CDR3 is CAWRNMGAPYNSPLHF. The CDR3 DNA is TGTGCCTGGAGGAACATGGGGGCGCCCTATAATTCACCCCTCCACTTT. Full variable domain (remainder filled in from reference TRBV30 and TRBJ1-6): SQTIHQWPATLVQPVGSPLSLECTVEGTSNPNLYWYRQAAGRGLQLLFYSVGIGQISSEVPQNLSASRPQDRQFILSSKKLLLSDSGFYLCAWRNMGAPYNSPLHFGNGTRLTVT.

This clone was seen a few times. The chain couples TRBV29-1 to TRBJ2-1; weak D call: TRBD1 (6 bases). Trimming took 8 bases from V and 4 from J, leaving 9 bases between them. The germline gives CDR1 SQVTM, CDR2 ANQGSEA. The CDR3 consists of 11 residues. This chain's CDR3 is CSIGQYNEQFF. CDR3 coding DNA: TGCAGCATCGGACAGTACAATGAGCAGTTCTTC.

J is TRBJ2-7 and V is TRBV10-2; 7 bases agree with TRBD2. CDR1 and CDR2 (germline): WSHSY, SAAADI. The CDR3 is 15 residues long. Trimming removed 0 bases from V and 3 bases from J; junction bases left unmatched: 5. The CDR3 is CASSESGSGRYEQYF. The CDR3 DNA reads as TGCGCCAGCAGTGAGTCGGGTAGCGGGCGCTACGAGCAGTACTTC.

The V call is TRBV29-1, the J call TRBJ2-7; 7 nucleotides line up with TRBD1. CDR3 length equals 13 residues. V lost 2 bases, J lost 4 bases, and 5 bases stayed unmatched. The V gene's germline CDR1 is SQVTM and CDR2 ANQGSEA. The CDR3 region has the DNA TGCAGCGTTGAAACAGGGGTCCAGTACGAGCAGTACTTC. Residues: CSVETGVQYEQYF.

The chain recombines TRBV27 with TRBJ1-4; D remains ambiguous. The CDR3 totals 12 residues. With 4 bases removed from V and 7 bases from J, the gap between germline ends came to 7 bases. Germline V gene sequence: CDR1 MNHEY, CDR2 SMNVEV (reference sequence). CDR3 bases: TGTGCCAGCAGTTCTTCTTTTGAAAAACTGTTTTTT. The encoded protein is CASSSSFEKLFF.

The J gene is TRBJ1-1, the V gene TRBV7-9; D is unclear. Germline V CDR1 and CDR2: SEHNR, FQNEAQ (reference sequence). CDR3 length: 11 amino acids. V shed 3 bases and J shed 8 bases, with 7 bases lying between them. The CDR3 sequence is CASSFTGEAFF. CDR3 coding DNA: TGTGCCAGCAGCTTCACCGGGGAAGCTTTCTTT.

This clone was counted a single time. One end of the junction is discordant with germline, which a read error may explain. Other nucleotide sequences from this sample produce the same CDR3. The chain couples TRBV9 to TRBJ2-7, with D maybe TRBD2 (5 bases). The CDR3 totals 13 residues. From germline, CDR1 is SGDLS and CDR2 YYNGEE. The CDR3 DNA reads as TGTGCCAGCAGCGCGCATTCGGGGTACGAGCAGTACTTT. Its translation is CASSAHSGYEQYF.

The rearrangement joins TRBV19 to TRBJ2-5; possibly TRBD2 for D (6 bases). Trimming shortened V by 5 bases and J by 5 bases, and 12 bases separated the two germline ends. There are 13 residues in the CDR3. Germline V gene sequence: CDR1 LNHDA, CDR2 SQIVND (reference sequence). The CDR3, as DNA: TGTGCCAGTAGTTGGAGGGTTGGGGAGACCCAGTACTTC. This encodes CASSWRVGETQYF.

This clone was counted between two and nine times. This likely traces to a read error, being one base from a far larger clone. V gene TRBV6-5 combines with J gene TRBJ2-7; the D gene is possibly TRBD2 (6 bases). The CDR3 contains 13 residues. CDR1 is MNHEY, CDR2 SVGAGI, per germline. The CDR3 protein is CASIYSGTDEQYF. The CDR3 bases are TGTGCCAGCATTTACTCGGGGACTGACGAGCAGTACTTC.

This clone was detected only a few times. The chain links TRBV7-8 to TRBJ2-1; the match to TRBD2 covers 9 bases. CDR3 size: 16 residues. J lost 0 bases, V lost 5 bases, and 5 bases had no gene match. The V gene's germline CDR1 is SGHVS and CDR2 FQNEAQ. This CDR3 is CASSTAGGSSYNEQFF. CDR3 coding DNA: TGTGCCAGCAGCACAGCGGGAGGAAGCTCCTACAATGAGCAGTTCTTC.

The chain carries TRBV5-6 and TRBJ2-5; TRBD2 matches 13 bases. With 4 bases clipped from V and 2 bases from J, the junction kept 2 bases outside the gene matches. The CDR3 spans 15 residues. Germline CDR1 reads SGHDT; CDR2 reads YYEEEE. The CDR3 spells CASSPGLAGQETQYF. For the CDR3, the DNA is TGTGCCAGCAGCCCGGGACTAGCGGGGCAAGAGACCCAGTACTTC.

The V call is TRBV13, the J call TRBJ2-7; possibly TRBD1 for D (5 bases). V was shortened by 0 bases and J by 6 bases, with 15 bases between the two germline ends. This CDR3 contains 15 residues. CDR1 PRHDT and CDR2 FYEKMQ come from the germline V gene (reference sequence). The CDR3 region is CASSLGAGPVSEQYF. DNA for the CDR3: TGTGCCAGCAGCTTAGGGGCAGGGCCCGTGAGCGAGCAGTACTTC.

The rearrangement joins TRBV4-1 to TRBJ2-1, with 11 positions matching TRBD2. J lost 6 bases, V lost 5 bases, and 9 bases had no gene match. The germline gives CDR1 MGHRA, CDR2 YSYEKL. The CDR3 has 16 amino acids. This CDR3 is CASSDRLAGKLNEQFF. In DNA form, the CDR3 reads TGCGCCAGCAGCGATAGACTAGCGGGAAAGCTCAATGAGCAGTTCTTC.

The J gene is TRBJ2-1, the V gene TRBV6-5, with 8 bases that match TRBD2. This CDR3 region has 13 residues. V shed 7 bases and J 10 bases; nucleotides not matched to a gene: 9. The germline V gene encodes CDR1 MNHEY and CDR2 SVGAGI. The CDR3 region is CASTAGVGTEQFF. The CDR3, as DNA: TGTGCCAGCACAGCGGGAGTTGGAACGGAGCAGTTCTTC.

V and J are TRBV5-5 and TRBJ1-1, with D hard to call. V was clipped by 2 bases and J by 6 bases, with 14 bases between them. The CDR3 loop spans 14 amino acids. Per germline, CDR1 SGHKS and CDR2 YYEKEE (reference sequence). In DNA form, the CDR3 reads TGTGCCAGCAGCTTAGACACGGGAACCCCTGAAGCTTTCTTT. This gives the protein CASSLDTGTPEAFF.

CDR3 residues: CASSLDGSTSGGQFF. As DNA, the CDR3 is TGTGCCAGCAGCTTAGATGGGTCTACGTCGGGTGGGCAGTTCTTC. The rearrangement links TRBV11-2 to TRBJ2-1, with D unresolved. The V end lost 0 bases, the J end lost 12 bases, and 18 bases lay between the germline ends. The CDR3 runs to 15 residues. From germline, CDR1 is SGHAT and CDR2 FQNNGV.

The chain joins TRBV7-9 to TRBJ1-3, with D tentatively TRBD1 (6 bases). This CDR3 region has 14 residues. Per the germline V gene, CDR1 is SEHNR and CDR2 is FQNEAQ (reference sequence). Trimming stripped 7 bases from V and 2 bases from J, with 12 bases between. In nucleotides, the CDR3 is TGTGCCAGCACCCTCGGGGGGCCTGGAAACACCATATATTTT. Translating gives CASTLGGPGNTIYF.

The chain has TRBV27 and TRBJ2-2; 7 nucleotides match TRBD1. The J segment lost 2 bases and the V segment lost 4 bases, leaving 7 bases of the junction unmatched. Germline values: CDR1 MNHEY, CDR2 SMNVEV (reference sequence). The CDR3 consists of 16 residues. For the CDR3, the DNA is TGTGCCAGCAGTTCCTCCGGGACAGTTAACACCGGGGAGCTGTTTTTT. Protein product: CASSSSGTVNTGELFF.

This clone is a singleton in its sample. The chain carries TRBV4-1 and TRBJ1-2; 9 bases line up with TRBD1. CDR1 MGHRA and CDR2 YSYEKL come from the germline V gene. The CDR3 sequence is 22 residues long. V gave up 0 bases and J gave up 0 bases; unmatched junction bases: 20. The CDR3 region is CASSQDAPGTGWASTANYGYTF. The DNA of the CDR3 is TGCGCCAGCAGCCAAGATGCGCCCGGGACAGGGTGGGCTTCAACAGCTAACTATGGCTACACCTTC.

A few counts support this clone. The CDR3 nucleotides are TGTGCCAGCAGCGGGGGGGTAACCTACGAGCAGTACTTC. Translated, it gives CASSGGVTYEQYF. The chain recombines TRBV7-9 with TRBJ2-7, with TRBD2 matching 7 bases. CDR1 SEHNR and CDR2 FQNEAQ come from the germline V gene (reference sequence). This CDR3 is built from 13 residues. Germline trimming cut 5 bases from V and 2 bases from J; bases unmatched to any gene: 3.

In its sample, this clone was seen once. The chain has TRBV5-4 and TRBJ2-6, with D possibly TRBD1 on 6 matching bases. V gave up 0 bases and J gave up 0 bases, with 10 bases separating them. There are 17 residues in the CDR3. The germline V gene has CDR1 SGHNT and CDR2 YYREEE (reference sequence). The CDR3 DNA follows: TGTGCCAGCAGCTTGGTAGGGGGTATCTCTGGGGCCAACGTCCTGACTTTC. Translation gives CASSLVGGISGANVLTF.

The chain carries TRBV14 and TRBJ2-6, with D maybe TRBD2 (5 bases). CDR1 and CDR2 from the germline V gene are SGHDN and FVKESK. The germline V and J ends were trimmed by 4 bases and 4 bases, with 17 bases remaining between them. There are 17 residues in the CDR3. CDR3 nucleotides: TGTGCCAGCAGCCGAGGGTCGTTTGTATCGGGGGCCAACGTCCTGACTTTC. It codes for CASSRGSFVSGANVLTF.

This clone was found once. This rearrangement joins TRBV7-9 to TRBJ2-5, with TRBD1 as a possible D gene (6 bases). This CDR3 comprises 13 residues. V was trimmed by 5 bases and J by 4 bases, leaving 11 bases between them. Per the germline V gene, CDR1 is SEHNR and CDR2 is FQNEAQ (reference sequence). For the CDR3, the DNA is TGTGCCAGCAGCCTGGACAGCTCAGAGACCCAGTACTTC. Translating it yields CASSLDSSETQYF.

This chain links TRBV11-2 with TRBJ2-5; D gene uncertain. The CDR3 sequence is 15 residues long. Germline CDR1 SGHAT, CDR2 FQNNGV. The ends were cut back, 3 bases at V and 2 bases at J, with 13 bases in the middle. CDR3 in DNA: TGTGCCAGCAGCTTTGACAACGTCCTTCAAGAGACCCAGTACTTC. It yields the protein CASSFDNVLQETQYF.

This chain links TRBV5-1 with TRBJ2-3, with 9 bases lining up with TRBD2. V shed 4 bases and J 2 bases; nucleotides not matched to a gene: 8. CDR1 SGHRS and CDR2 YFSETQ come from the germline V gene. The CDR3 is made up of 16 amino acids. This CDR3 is CASSGGLAGYTDTQYF. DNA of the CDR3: TGCGCCAGCAGCGGAGGCCTAGCGGGGTACACAGATACGCAGTATTTT.

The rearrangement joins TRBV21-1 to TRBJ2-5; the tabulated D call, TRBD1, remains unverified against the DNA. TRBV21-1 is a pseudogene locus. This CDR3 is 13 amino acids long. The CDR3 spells CASTPVIQETQYF. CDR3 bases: TGTGCCAGCACCCCAGTAATCCAAGAGACCCAGTACTTC.